Presented here are 18 T cell receptor beta chains from one specimen sequenced in a study of untreated major depressive disorder. TCRdb's copy holds only in-frame clones and misses some; the assay was immunoSEQ multiplex PCR. The sample holds 20,000 to 25,000 clones, roughly 90% seen once. The sample consisted of CD4+ T cells from PBMCs. These TCRs come from a woman between 40 and 50 years old in good health.

J is TRBJ1-2 and V is TRBV5-4; D unclear. The germline V gene has CDR1 SGHNT and CDR2 YYREEE (reference sequence). There are 13 residues in the CDR3. Trimming removed 3 bases at V and 4 bases at J, with 10 bases between. CDR3 region: CASSSEGSYGYTF. In DNA, the CDR3 is TGTGCCAGCAGCTCAGAGGGAAGCTATGGCTACACCTTC. The full variable domain, in which reference TRBV5-4 and TRBJ1-2 provide the parts outside the CDR3, is ETGVTQSPTHLIKTRGQQVTLRCSSQSGHNTVSWYQQALGQGPQFIFQYYREEENGRGNFPPRFSGLQFPNYSSELNVNALELDDSALYLCASSSEGSYGYTFGSGTRLTVV.

This clone came up once. This chain links TRBV6-6 with TRBJ2-7; 8 bases are a match to TRBD2. The ends lost 5 bases at V and 6 bases at J; junction bases unmatched: 9. The CDR3 covers 14 residues. In germline, CDR1 is MNHNY, CDR2 SVGAGI (reference sequence). The CDR3 loop is CASSDPGTRGEQYF. The CDR3 DNA is TGTGCCAGCAGTGACCCCGGGACTAGGGGCGAGCAGTACTTC.

Of note for this clone: The sample contains more than one DNA sequence encoding this CDR3. The V gene is TRBV5-1, the J gene TRBJ2-5; D gene unclear. CDR1 and CDR2 (germline): SGHRS, YFSETQ. There are 13 residues in the CDR3. Trimming took 2 bases from V and 0 from J, leaving 5 bases between them. The CDR3 sequence: CASSLGNQETQYF. Here the CDR3 DNA reads TGCGCCAGCAGCTTAGGTAACCAAGAGACCCAGTACTTC.

V usage is TRBV19 and J usage is TRBJ1-1; TRBD1 is a possible D gene (6 bases). The CDR3 has 14 amino acids. The germline V gene encodes CDR1 LNHDA and CDR2 SQIVND (reference sequence). Deletions cut 4 bases from V and 2 bases from J, with 11 bases between. The CDR3 spells CASSTTGHNTEAFF. CDR3 DNA sequence: TGTGCCAGTAGTACGACAGGTCATAACACTGAAGCTTTCTTT.

This clone has only a few counts. The rearrangement joins TRBV5-1 to TRBJ1-4; D is undetermined. The germline V and J ends were trimmed by 4 bases and 6 bases, with 10 bases remaining between them. Germline assignment: CDR1 SGHRS and CDR2 YFSETQ. The CDR3 contains 13 residues. CDR3 protein: CASSRVPDEKLFF. The CDR3 DNA reads TGCGCCAGCAGCAGGGTTCCCGATGAAAAACTGTTTTTT.

The V call is TRBV6-1, the J call TRBJ2-4; D may be TRBD1 (6 bases). Per the germline V gene, CDR1 is MNHNS and CDR2 is SASEGT. Trimming cost V 10 bases and J 0 bases, with 16 bases left between them. CDR3 size: 15 residues. The DNA of the CDR3 is TGTGCCATCGCAGACAGGACCCTAGCCAAAAACATTCAGTACTTC. This codes for CAIADRTLAKNIQYF.

This chain connects TRBV11-1 to TRBJ2-3; D is possibly TRBD2 (6 bases). V was shortened by 3 bases and J by 2 bases, with 12 bases between the two germline ends. Germline V gives CDR1 SGHAT, CDR2 FQDESV (reference sequence). The CDR3 is 15 residues long. CDR3 DNA sequence: TGTGCCAGCAGCTTCCTAGGAGGGCCCACAGATACGCAGTATTTT. This sequence encodes CASSFLGGPTDTQYF.

V and J are TRBV4-2 and TRBJ2-4, with D possibly being TRBD2 (5 bases). CDR1 is LGHNA, CDR2 YNFKEQ, per germline. Trimming took 0 bases from V and 1 from J, leaving 13 bases between them. The CDR3 spans 17 residues. The CDR3, as DNA: TGTGCCAGCAGCCAAGAAGTTGCGGGCCGCGCCAAAAACATTCAGTACTTC. This translates into CASSQEVAGRAKNIQYF.

V usage is TRBV5-1 and J usage is TRBJ2-3, with 7 positions matching TRBD2. The germline CDR1 and CDR2 sequences are SGHRS and YFSETQ. V was clipped by 0 bases and J by 0 bases; unmatched bases: 1. There are 15 residues in the CDR3. The CDR3: CASSLDGGSTDTQYF. As DNA, the CDR3 is TGCGCCAGCAGCTTGGACGGGGGGAGCACAGATACGCAGTATTTT.

The V gene is TRBV5-6, the J gene TRBJ1-5; 8 nucleotides match TRBD1. The CDR3 covers 17 residues. V gave up 0 bases and J gave up 1 base; unmatched junction bases: 6. Germline CDR1 and CDR2: SGHDT and YYEEEE. CDR3 sequence: CASSLAPGGLSNQPQHF. The DNA of the CDR3 is TGTGCCAGCAGCTTGGCCCCAGGGGGCTTGAGCAATCAGCCCCAGCATTTT.

The chain links TRBV11-2 to TRBJ2-1, with 8 nucleotides matching TRBD1. With V trimmed by 5 bases and J by 2 bases, 5 bases remained unmatched. This CDR3 has 15 residues. CDR1 is SGHAT and CDR2 is FQNNGV in the germline V gene. The CDR3 loop reads CASSAFRGPYNEQFF. The CDR3 region has the DNA TGTGCCAGCAGCGCCTTCAGGGGGCCCTACAATGAGCAGTTCTTC. The full variable domain, with the rest looked up from reference TRBV11-2 and TRBJ2-1, is EAGVAQSPRYKIIEKRQSVAFWCNPISGHATLYWYQQILGQGPKLLIQFQNNGVVDDSQLPKDRFSAERLKGVDSTLKIQPAKLEDSAVYLCASSAFRGPYNEQFFGPGTRLTVL.

The chain has TRBV10-1 and TRBJ2-3, with D perhaps TRBD2 (5 bases). The ends were cut back, 5 bases at V and 3 bases at J, with 12 bases in the middle. The germline V gene has CDR1 WNHNN and CDR2 SYGVQD (reference sequence). This CDR3 has 14 residues. The CDR3 is CASSSGEWTDTQYF. The CDR3 DNA reads TGCGCCAGCAGTTCCGGGGAGTGGACAGATACGCAGTATTTT.

This sequence joins TRBV2 and TRBJ2-5; 12 bases match TRBD2. Germline values: CDR1 SNHLY, CDR2 FYNNEI. The CDR3 loop spans 18 amino acids. V lost 0 bases, J lost 5 bases, and 10 bases stayed unmatched. CDR3 region: CASSEAEARLAGVETQYF. CDR3 DNA: TGTGCCAGCAGTGAAGCGGAGGCGCGACTAGCGGGAGTGGAGACCCAGTACTTC.

The V and J genes are TRBV28 and TRBJ2-2, with D possibly TRBD2 on 6 matching bases. The CDR3 has 20 residues. Per the germline V gene, CDR1 is MDHEN and CDR2 is SYDVKM. V was pared by 2 bases and J by 1 base, with 23 bases between. CDR3 sequence reads: CASSLTRYREARVNTGELFF. The CDR3 nucleotides read TGTGCCAGCAGTTTAACAAGATATAGGGAGGCCAGGGTGAACACCGGGGAGCTGTTTTTT.

This chain links TRBV6-6 with TRBJ1-6; no clear D gene. CDR1 and CDR2 from the germline V gene are MNHNY and SVGAGI (reference sequence). With 7 bases removed from V and 1 base from J, the gap between germline ends came to 11 bases. CDR3 length equals 15 residues. CDR3 DNA sequence: TGTGCCAGCACCTTGGACGGATCCTATAATTCACCCCTCCACTTT. It is translated as CASTLDGSYNSPLHF.

This sequence joins TRBV7-9 and TRBJ1-2; D possibly corresponds to TRBD1 (5 bases). Germline loops: CDR1 SEHNR, CDR2 FQNEAQ (reference sequence). The CDR3 has 14 residues. V was pared by 5 bases and J by 4 bases, with 14 bases between. The CDR3 protein is CASSDPGSLYGYTF. For the CDR3, the DNA is TGTGCCAGCAGCGATCCAGGGTCCCTCTATGGCTACACCTTC.

This sequence joins TRBV6-1 and TRBJ1-1, with D maybe TRBD1 (6 bases). V gave up 6 bases and J gave up 1 base, with 9 bases separating them. This CDR3 spans 13 amino acids. Germline V CDR1 and CDR2: MNHNS, SASEGT. For the CDR3, the DNA is TGTGCCAGCAGAGGACAGACGAACACTGAAGCTTTCTTT. Protein sequence: CASRGQTNTEAFF.

The J gene is TRBJ2-1, the V gene TRBV23-1; TRBD1 matches 10 bases. TRBV23-1 is marked as an open reading frame, function uncertain. There are 16 residues in the CDR3. V gave up 4 bases and J gave up 3 bases; unmatched junction bases: 6. As DNA, the CDR3 is TGCGCCAGCAGTCGAGCGACAGGGGGCTGCTACAATGAGCAGTTCTTC. It yields the protein CASSRATGGCYNEQFF.